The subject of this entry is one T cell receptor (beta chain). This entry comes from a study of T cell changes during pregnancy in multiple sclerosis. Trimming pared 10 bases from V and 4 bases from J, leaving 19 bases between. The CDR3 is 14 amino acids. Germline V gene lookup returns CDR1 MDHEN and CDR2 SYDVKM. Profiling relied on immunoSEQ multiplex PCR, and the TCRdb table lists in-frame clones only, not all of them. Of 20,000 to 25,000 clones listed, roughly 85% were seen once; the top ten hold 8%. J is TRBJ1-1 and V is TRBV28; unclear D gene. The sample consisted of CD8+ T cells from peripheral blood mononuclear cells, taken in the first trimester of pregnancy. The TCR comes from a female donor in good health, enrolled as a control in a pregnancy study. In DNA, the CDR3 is TGTGCCACCACTCCCTTCGACGGGATCACTGAAGCTTTCTTT. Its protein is CATTPFDGITEAFF.